What follows are 26 T cell receptor beta chains derived from one specimen sequenced in a study of T cell clonality in common variable immunodeficiency. Study-level points and caveats: Fewer deletions and N-nucleotide insertions were reportedly seen in common variable immunodeficiency TCR beta sequences.

Assay used: immunoSEQ multiplex PCR; TCRdb lists only in-frame clones, some missing. There are 30,000 to 40,000 clones in the sample, none observed a single time. These receptors are not linked to any known antigen. Sequenced input: peripheral blood mononuclear cells. These receptors were taken from a human donor with common variable immunodeficiency.

This clone was observed a few times. From the germline J gene comes the end of the CDR3, since the read stops 3 residues before it. The chain employs TRBV19 and TRBJ2-2, with D possibly TRBD1 on 5 matching bases. CDR1 is LNHDA and CDR2 is SQIVND in the germline V gene (reference sequence). This CDR3 has 15 amino acids. V lost 3 bases, J lost 0 bases, and 8 bases lay in between. The CDR3 is CASSMAGTNTGELFF. CDR3 DNA (partial): TGTGCCAGTAGTATGGCAGGGACGAACACCGGGGAG.

This clone was counted ten times or more. The read ends 3 residues before the CDR3 terminus; that terminus is restored from the germline J gene. The chain uses TRBV10-3 and TRBJ2-1; 7 bases align to TRBD2. The CDR3 has 13 amino acids. V shed 5 bases and J 6 bases; nucleotides not matched to a gene: 4. Germline CDR1 and CDR2: ENHRY and SYGVKD. CDR3 sequence reads: CAISKRGSNEQFF. CDR3 DNA, as far as it was read: TGTGCCATCAGTAAGCGGGGAAGCAATGAG.

Worth noting for this clone: Sequencing ends 3 residues short of the CDR3 end; the germline J gene provides the rest. The chain employs TRBV7-9 and TRBJ2-1, with 11 positions matching TRBD2. Trimming removed 3 bases from V and 3 bases from J; junction bases left unmatched: 1. The length of the CDR3 is 15 residues. The germline V gene has CDR1 SEHNR and CDR2 FQNEAQ (reference sequence). Partial CDR3 DNA: TGTGCCAGCAGCTTGACTAGCGGGGTCTACAATGAG. Its protein is CASSLTSGVYNE. The whole CDR3 region reads CASSLTSGVYNEQFF.

This clone occurred many times. Sequencing ends 3 residues short of the CDR3 end; the germline J gene provides the rest. The chain recombines TRBV29-1 with TRBJ2-3; 10 bases map to TRBD1. V shed 3 bases, J shed 5 bases, and the junction held 20 bases outside the gene matches. Germline CDR1 and CDR2: SQVTM and ANQGSEA. The CDR3 runs to 19 residues. CDR3 DNA (partial): TGCAGCGTTGATGGGGACAGGGGTTTGGCGGGAGTGGCGGTAGATACG. Translation: CSVDGDRGLAGVAVDT. The CDR3 reads in full as CSVDGDRGLAGVAVDTQYF.

With respect to this clone: The read ends 3 residues before the CDR3 terminus; that terminus is restored from the germline J gene. The chain joins TRBV30 to TRBJ2-1; no firm D call. Between the trimmed V and J ends, which lost 4 bases and 9 bases, there was a span of 19 bases. Germline V lookup: CDR1 GTSNPN, CDR2 SVGIG (reference sequence). The CDR3 contains 14 residues. CDR3 sequence: CAWNPGPAPREQFF. The covered CDR3 bases are TGTGCCTGGAACCCGGGTCCCGCACCACGTGAG. Combining the CDR3 with reference TRBV30 and TRBJ2-1 gives the whole variable domain SQTIHQWPATLVQPVGSPLSLECTVEGTSNPNLYWYRQAAGRGLQLLFYSVGIGQISSEVPQNLSASRPQDRQFILSSKKLLLSDSGFYLCAWNPGPAPREQFFGPGTRLTVL.

This clone has a count of ten or more. The read stops 3 residues short of the end of the CDR3; the missing end is completed from the germline J gene. The chain couples TRBV4-1 to TRBJ2-3; TRBD2 aligns across 8 bases. This CDR3 is built from 18 residues. Looked up from germline, CDR1 is MGHRA and CDR2 is YSYEKL. V was clipped by 0 bases and J by 6 bases; unmatched bases: 14. Partial CDR3 DNA: TGCGCCAGCAGCCAAGATGTGGCCCCCAGCGGGAGCGGTGATACG. Translated: CASSQDVAPSGSGDT. The full CDR3 is CASSQDVAPSGSGDTQYF.

This clone was picked up a small number of times. The read finishes 3 residues shy of the CDR3 end, and the germline J gene is used to complete it. The rearrangement links TRBV19 to TRBJ1-1; TRBD1 matches 11 bases. The V gene's germline CDR1 is LNHDA and CDR2 SQIVND (reference sequence). CDR3 length equals 15 residues. With 6 bases clipped from V and 1 base from J, the junction kept 4 bases outside the gene matches. The CDR3 bases that were read are TGTGCCAGTAGGGACAGGGGGCTACCGAACACTGAA. Protein: CASRDRGLPNTE. The CDR3 in full is CASRDRGLPNTEAFF.

This clone was observed many times. The observed sequence ends 3 residues before the CDR3 terminus, with the missing tail filled in from the germline J gene. V is TRBV9 and J is TRBJ1-2; a weak D match, TRBD1 (6 bases). The CDR3 contains 15 residues. In germline, CDR1 is SGDLS, CDR2 YYNGEE. The ends were cut back, 0 bases at V and 5 bases at J, with 14 bases in the middle. The DNA read from the CDR3 is TGTGCCAGCAGCGTAGATCCGGGGGGGGCTTATGGC. Residues: CASSVDPGGAYG. The entire CDR3 sequence reads CASSVDPGGAYGYTF.

There are a few counts of this clone. The read terminates 3 residues before the CDR3 end, so the remaining end is supplied by the germline J gene. This rearrangement joins TRBV2 to TRBJ2-2; 12 bases are a match to TRBD2. CDR1 and CDR2 from the germline V gene are SNHLY and FYNNEI. V was clipped by 5 bases and J by 5 bases; unmatched bases: 6. This CDR3 region has 16 residues. CDR3 bases read: TGTGCCAGCAGTCTGACTAGCGGGAGCGGTACCGGGGAG. It is translated as CASSLTSGSGTGE. In full, the CDR3 reads CASSLTSGSGTGELFF.

There are a few counts of this clone. The sequenced part of the CDR3 DNA is TGTGCCAGCGGGACAGGGATGAACACTGAA. Translation: CASGTGMNTE. The full CDR3 reads CASGTGMNTEAFF. V and J are TRBV7-2 and TRBJ1-1, with 9 nucleotides matching TRBD1. Read coverage stops 3 residues before the CDR3 terminus; the germline J gene supplies the remainder. CDR1 SGHTA and CDR2 FQGNSA come from the germline V gene. The CDR3 runs 13 residues. V shed 8 bases, J shed 0 bases, and the junction held 1 base outside the gene matches.

This clone was found many times. From the germline J gene comes the end of the CDR3, since the read stops 3 residues before it. The V gene is TRBV7-2, the J gene TRBJ1-1; D is uncertain. Per germline, CDR1 SGHTA and CDR2 FQGNSA. This CDR3 comprises 15 residues. Trimming removed 5 bases from V and 2 bases from J, with 15 bases in between. The sequenced CDR3 bases are TGTGCCAGCAGCCCCCGACCCCGGGTCAACACTGAA. Translation: CASSPRPRVNTE. The whole CDR3 reads CASSPRPRVNTEAFF.

This clone was seen more than once but under ten times. The read comes to an end 3 residues before the CDR3 does, leaving the germline J gene to fill in the end. This chain connects TRBV10-1 to TRBJ2-7; D gene unclear. V was pared by 7 bases and J by 2 bases, with 6 bases between. The CDR3 has 11 residues. The V gene's germline CDR1 is WNHNN and CDR2 SYGVQD (reference sequence). The covered CDR3 bases are TGCGCCAGCAATAATCCCTACGAG. Its protein is CASNNPYE. The entire CDR3 reads CASNNPYEQYF.

This clone has just a few counts. The read comes to an end 3 residues before the CDR3 does, leaving the germline J gene to fill in the end. V gene TRBV30 combines with J gene TRBJ2-3; 9 nucleotides agree with TRBD2. The CDR3 loop spans 15 amino acids. The V and J ends lost 1 base and 0 bases, in that order; junction bases with no gene match: 2. Germline values: CDR1 GTSNPN, CDR2 SVGIG (reference sequence). This CDR3 is CAWSGLAVSTDTQYF. CDR3 DNA (partial): TGTGCCTGGAGTGGACTAGCGGTTAGCACAGATACG.

This clone showed up many times. The sequenced fragment ends 3 residues before the CDR3 boundary, so the rest is inferred from the germline J gene. This chain connects TRBV6-2 or TRBV6-3 to TRBJ1-3; 7 nucleotides align to TRBD1. The germline gives CDR1 MNHEY, CDR2 SVGEGT. Trimming took 2 bases from V and 4 from J; bases not matched to a gene: 2. CDR3 size: 14 residues. The CDR3 loop reads CASSYRGQGNTIYF. Incomplete CDR3 DNA: TGTGCCAGCAGTTACAGGGGGCAAGGAAACACC.

This clone was seen at least ten times. The CDR3 extends 3 residues past the end of the read, so its final part is completed from the germline J gene. The chain employs TRBV19 and TRBJ2-3; a weak D match, TRBD2 (5 bases). Germline CDR1 LNHDA, CDR2 SQIVND (reference sequence). V dropped 6 bases and J dropped 2 bases, with 12 bases sitting between them. This CDR3 region has 14 residues. The CDR3 reads CASRQQTITDTQYF. The covered CDR3 bases are TGTGCCAGTAGGCAACAGACTATCACAGATACG.

A word on this clone: Coverage ceases 3 residues before the CDR3 finishes, and the germline J gene fills in the end. The chain has TRBV19 and TRBJ1-6, with 8 bases aligning to TRBD1. Trimming took 0 bases from V and 6 from J; bases not matched to a gene: 7. This CDR3 region has 17 residues. Germline CDR1 LNHDA, CDR2 SQIVND (reference sequence). The sequenced part of the CDR3 DNA is TGTGCCAGTAGTATAGAACCTCGACAGGGGCTTAATTCACCC. Amino acid sequence: CASSIEPRQGLNSP. The CDR3 in full is CASSIEPRQGLNSPLHF.

As to this clone: The read ends 3 residues shy of where the CDR3 ends; the end is completed using the germline J gene. The chain carries TRBV7-7 and TRBJ2-7; 7 bases fit TRBD2. Trimming took 4 bases from V and 0 from J; bases not matched to a gene: 3. CDR1 is SSHAT, CDR2 FNYEAQ, per germline (reference sequence). This CDR3 has 14 amino acids. CDR3: CASSSGGSSYEQYF. The sequenced CDR3 bases are TGTGCCAGCAGCTCCGGCGGGAGCTCCTACGAG.

This clone was observed at least ten times. The observed sequence ends 3 residues before the CDR3 terminus, with the missing tail filled in from the germline J gene. The rearrangement joins TRBV4-1 to TRBJ1-6, with unresolved D. The CDR3 extends over 13 amino acids. Germline CDR1 MGHRA, CDR2 YSYEKL. The CDR3 DNA, read in part, is TGCGCCAGCAGCCAAGAACCAGGCTCGTCC. This encodes CASSQEPGSS. The entire CDR3 protein reads CASSQEPGSSLHF.

This clone was observed a few times. The DNA ends 3 residues before the CDR3 does, and the rest of the CDR3 is filled in from the germline J gene. The J gene is TRBJ2-7, the V gene TRBV5-1; the D is unclear. Germline CDR1 SGHRS, CDR2 YFSETQ. The CDR3 sequence is 14 residues long. Trimming removed 0 bases at V and 2 bases at J, with 9 bases between. CDR3 DNA, as far as it was read: TGCGCCAGCAGCTTGGATGTTAGAACCTACGAG. Encoded protein: CASSLDVRTYE. In full, the CDR3 is CASSLDVRTYEQYF.

This clone showed up many times. The CDR3 end falls 3 residues outside the read, so it is completed with the germline J gene. V is TRBV7-3 and J is TRBJ2-7; a weak D match, TRBD1 (6 bases). Germline CDR1 reads SGHTA; CDR2 reads FQGTGA. V gave up 3 bases and J gave up 5 bases, with 11 bases separating them. The CDR3 consists of 13 residues. Here the CDR3 reads CASSFNRDDEQYF. CDR3 bases read: TGTGCCAGCAGCTTTAACAGGGACGACGAG. The full variable domain, its missing parts supplied by reference TRBV7-3 and TRBJ2-7, is GAGVSQTPSNKVTEKGKYVELRCDPISGHTALYWYRQSLGQGPEFLIYFQGTGAADDSGLPNDRFFAVRPEGSVSTLKIQRTERGDSAVYLCASSFNRDDEQYFGPGTRLTVT.

This clone has ten or more counts. Sequencing ends 3 residues short of the CDR3 end; the germline J gene provides the rest. The rearrangement uses TRBV18 and TRBJ2-3; D gene ambiguous. From germline, CDR1 is KGHSH and CDR2 LQKENI. The CDR3 loop spans 13 amino acids. V was pared by 4 bases and J by 3 bases, with 8 bases between. CDR3 DNA, as far as it was read: TGTGCCAGCTCACTAGAGATTACAGATACG. Translating it yields CASSLEITDT. The CDR3, in full, reads CASSLEITDTQYF.

The table lists this clone with a few counts. The read finishes 3 residues shy of the CDR3 end, and the germline J gene is used to complete it. The chain employs TRBV7-9 and TRBJ1-2, with D perhaps matching TRBD1 (6 bases). Trimming cost V 2 bases and J 6 bases, with 16 bases left between them. The CDR3 runs 15 residues. Germline lookup yields CDR1 SEHNR and CDR2 FQNEAQ (reference sequence). The sequenced CDR3 bases are TGTGCCAGCAGCTTAAGGCAGGGGATTGTCCATGGC. It specifies CASSLRQGIVHG. The entire CDR3 reads CASSLRQGIVHGYTF.

This clone was seen only a few times. The sequence runs out 3 residues before the end of the CDR3; the remainder is reconstructed from the germline J gene. The chain has TRBV2 and TRBJ1-1; D remains unclear. V gave up 1 base and J gave up 0 bases, with 6 bases separating them. The CDR3 totals 14 residues. CDR1 and CDR2 (germline): SNHLY, FYNNEI. The sequenced CDR3 bases are TGTGCCAGCAGTGAAGGACACCTGAACACTGAA. Its translation: CASSEGHLNTE. The CDR3, in full, reads CASSEGHLNTEAFF.

This clone showed up just a few times. The read terminates 3 residues before the CDR3 end, so the remaining end is supplied by the germline J gene. The genes are TRBV30 and TRBJ1-1; 10 bases align to TRBD1. Germline-derived CDR1 and CDR2 are GTSNPN and SVGIG (reference sequence). This CDR3 is built from 12 residues. The covered CDR3 bases are TGTGCCTGGAGAACCGGGACAGGGGTT. Translation gives CAWRTGTGV. The complete CDR3 sequence is CAWRTGTGVAFF. Variable domain in full (rest from reference TRBV30 and TRBJ1-1): SQTIHQWPATLVQPVGSPLSLECTVEGTSNPNLYWYRQAAGRGLQLLFYSVGIGQISSEVPQNLSASRPQDRQFILSSKKLLLSDSGFYLCAWRTGTGVAFFGQGTRLTVV.

In its sample, this clone was seen many times. The read falls 3 residues short of the CDR3 end, and the missing part is taken from the germline J gene. V usage is TRBV2 and J usage is TRBJ2-3; D is unclear. CDR3 length equals 18 residues. V lost 6 bases and J lost 1, with 23 bases in between. The germline V gene has CDR1 SNHLY and CDR2 FYNNEI. The chain's CDR3 is CASRPTVGGVSRTDTQYF. The CDR3 bases that were read are TGTGCCAGCAGGCCCACTGTGGGTGGCGTTAGCCGCACAGATACG.

In this sample, this clone is medium-sized (0.01 to 0.1%). The read comes to an end 3 residues before the CDR3 does, leaving the germline J gene to fill in the end. Other DNA sequences from this sample encode an identical CDR3 as well. The chain carries TRBV7-2 and TRBJ2-1, with 12 positions matching TRBD2. From germline, CDR1 is SGHTA and CDR2 FQGNSA. V trimming: 5 bases; J trimming: 7 bases; junction bases outside the gene matches: 6. The CDR3 covers 15 residues. CDR3 amino acids: CASSLLAGGPNEQFF. The covered CDR3 bases are TGTGCCAGCAGCCTCCTAGCGGGAGGGCCGAATGAG.